What follows are 27 T cell receptor beta chains derived from one specimen sequenced in a study of PD-1 blockade in mismatch repair-deficient tumors. The assay was immunoSEQ multiplex PCR, and TCRdb's table has in-frame clones only and misses some. The profile shows some 120,000 clones, roughly 90% of them singletons. The starting material was peripheral blood, obtained just under 74 weeks after starting pembrolizumab. These receptors originate from an adult with mismatch repair-deficient cancer.

The CDR3 loop reads CASSQDSGARDEQYF. The CDR3 coding sequence is TGCGCCAGCAGCCAAGATAGCGGGGCCCGGGACGAGCAGTACTTC. The V gene is TRBV4-3, the J gene TRBJ2-7; TRBD2 matches at 8 bases. Germline CDR1 LGHNA, CDR2 YSLEER. V gave up 0 bases and J gave up 5 bases; unmatched junction bases: 6. There are 15 residues in the CDR3.

The chain uses TRBV13 and TRBJ2-1, with D possibly called TRBD1 or TRBD2 (5 bases each). This CDR3 comprises 15 residues. The germline V and J ends were trimmed by 7 bases and 1 base, with 14 bases remaining between them. Germline V lookup: CDR1 PRHDT, CDR2 FYEKMQ (reference sequence). The CDR3 nucleotides read TGTGCCAGCACACTGGTTGAGGGGTCCTACAATGAGCAGTTCTTC. It translates to CASTLVEGSYNEQFF.

There are many counts of this clone. This chain uses TRBV27 with TRBJ2-1; D not certain. V was shortened by 4 bases and J by 9 bases, with 13 bases between the two germline ends. The CDR3 covers 13 residues. Germline CDR1 reads MNHEY; CDR2 reads SMNVEV (reference sequence). For the CDR3, the DNA is TGTGCCAGCAGTTGGACCACTGAGGCTGAGCAGTTCTTC. This sequence encodes CASSWTTEAEQFF.

CDR3 region: CAVRKSDTEAFF. For the CDR3, the DNA is TGTGCCGTCCGAAAGTCCGACACTGAAGCTTTCTTT. The chain links TRBV10-3 to TRBJ1-1; D not certain. This CDR3 contains 12 residues. The ends were cut back, 11 bases at V and 3 bases at J, with 13 bases in the middle. Per the germline V gene, CDR1 is ENHRY and CDR2 is SYGVKD.

V gene TRBV28 combines with J gene TRBJ2-1, with TRBD2 matching 10 bases. The CDR3 is made up of 16 amino acids. Unmatched junction bases numbered 4, after V lost 1 base and J lost 4 bases. The germline V gene encodes CDR1 MDHEN and CDR2 SYDVKM. CDR3 sequence reads: CASSLSSSGRYNEQFF. DNA for the CDR3: TGTGCCAGCAGTTTATCTTCTAGCGGGAGATACAATGAGCAGTTCTTC.

The rearrangement uses TRBV6-6 and TRBJ2-2; weak D call: TRBD1 (6 bases). With 0 bases removed from V and 7 bases from J, the gap between germline ends came to 15 bases. The CDR3 is 16 residues long. Germline V gene lookup returns CDR1 MNHNY and CDR2 SVGAGI (reference sequence). The chain's CDR3 is CASSYSLRGPGGELFF. The CDR3, as DNA: TGTGCCAGCAGTTACTCGCTCAGGGGTCCTGGCGGGGAGCTGTTTTTT.

The chain uses TRBV7-6 and TRBJ2-3; 7 bases are a match to TRBD1. The CDR3 sequence is 16 residues long. Germline-derived CDR1 and CDR2 are SGHVS and FNYEAQ. Trimming cost V 5 bases and J 2 bases; bases outside gene matches: 10. CDR3 protein: CASSTGQLNPTDTQYF. The CDR3 nucleotides read TGTGCCAGCAGCACGGGACAGCTGAACCCCACAGATACGCAGTATTTT. The variable domain in full, with the rest retrieved from reference TRBV7-6 and TRBJ2-3, is GAGVSQSPRYKVTKRGQDVALRCDPISGHVSLYWYRQALGQGPEFLTYFNYEAQQDKSGLPNDRFSAERPEGSISTLTIQRTEQRDSAMYRCASSTGQLNPTDTQYFGPGTRLTVL.

The gene calls are TRBV27 and TRBJ2-1; 11 bases match TRBD1. Germline V gives CDR1 MNHEY, CDR2 SMNVEV (reference sequence). V shed 2 bases, J shed 3 bases, and the junction held 0 bases outside the gene matches. This CDR3 spans 15 amino acids. CDR3 sequence: CASSLGTGGYNEQFF. In nucleotides, the CDR3 is TGTGCCAGCAGTTTAGGGACAGGGGGCTACAATGAGCAGTTCTTC.

The gene calls are TRBV4-3 and TRBJ2-3; 8 nucleotides agree with TRBD2. The CDR3 is 18 residues long. V trimming: 0 bases; J trimming: 3 bases; junction bases outside the gene matches: 11. Germline-derived CDR1 and CDR2 are LGHNA and YSLEER. CDR3 in DNA: TGCGCCAGCAGCCAAGATGGGCTCAGTAGCGGGAAAACAGATACGCAGTATTTT. This gives the protein CASSQDGLSSGKTDTQYF.

The J gene is TRBJ1-4, the V gene TRBV7-2; D is undetermined. Trimming shortened V by 1 base and J by 1 base, and 4 bases separated the two germline ends. CDR1 SGHTA and CDR2 FQGNSA come from the germline V gene. This CDR3 has 14 amino acids. For the CDR3, the DNA is TGTGCCAGCAGCTTAGATGTAACTAATGAAAAACTGTTTTTT. This encodes CASSLDVTNEKLFF.

V is TRBV5-6 and J is TRBJ2-5; D unresolved. CDR1 and CDR2 (germline): SGHDT, YYEEEE. CDR3 size: 14 residues. V lost 1 base, J lost 0 bases, and 7 bases lay in between. The CDR3 DNA is TGTGCCAGCAGCTTGTGGGCGGACCAAGAGACCCAGTACTTC. Translating gives CASSLWADQETQYF.

The genes are TRBV5-6 and TRBJ2-7, with D possibly TRBD1 on 6 matching bases. The CDR3 totals 17 residues. CDR1 and CDR2 (germline): SGHDT, YYEEEE. V was trimmed by 2 bases and J by 1 base, leaving 19 bases between them. CDR3 sequence reads: CASSFRGWGPRSYEQYF. CDR3 bases: TGTGCCAGCAGCTTTCGGGGATGGGGGCCCCGATCCTACGAGCAGTACTTC. Drawing the rest from reference TRBV5-6 and TRBJ2-7, the complete variable domain is DAGVTQSPTHLIKTRGQQVTLRCSPKSGHDTVSWYQQALGQGPQFIFQYYEEEERQRGNFPDRFSGHQFPNYSSELNVNALLLGDSALYLCASSFRGWGPRSYEQYFGPGTRLTVT.

The chain links TRBV29-1 to TRBJ2-3; no firm D call. This CDR3 is built from 12 residues. Germline CDR1 is SQVTM and CDR2 is ANQGSEA. Trimming left V 3 bases short and J 0 bases short, with 4 bases between. CDR3 DNA sequence: TGCAGCGTTGAGGACAGCACAGATACGCAGTATTTT. Protein product: CSVEDSTDTQYF.

This chain links TRBV7-6 with TRBJ2-2, with D uncertain. The V and J ends lost 5 bases and 0 bases respectively, with 10 bases between them. This CDR3 has 15 residues. Per the germline V gene, CDR1 is SGHVS and CDR2 is FNYEAQ. DNA for the CDR3: TGTGCCAGCAGCATCCGACACGCGAACACCGGGGAGCTGTTTTTT. This encodes CASSIRHANTGELFF.

The chain is built from TRBV28 and TRBJ2-7; TRBD1 or TRBD2 may be the D gene (5 bases each). Trimming took 5 bases from V and 7 from J, leaving 9 bases between them. Germline V gene sequence: CDR1 MDHEN, CDR2 SYDVKM. The CDR3 contains 11 residues. The CDR3 DNA follows: TGTGCCAGCAGTCTCTGGGGGGAGCAGTACTTC. Its translation: CASSLWGEQYF.

The V and J genes are TRBV6-1 and TRBJ1-2; D possibly corresponds to TRBD1 (5 bases). This CDR3 spans 15 amino acids. The V end was cut by 6 bases, the J end by 4 bases, with 18 bases between. From germline, CDR1 is MNHNS and CDR2 SASEGT. The chain's CDR3 is CASSQVGESTYGYTF. The CDR3 nucleotides are TGTGCCAGCAGCCAGGTGGGGGAGTCGACCTATGGCTACACCTTC.

To note about this clone: Other DNA sequences in this sample translate to the same CDR3. This chain links TRBV27 with TRBJ2-1; D perhaps matches TRBD1 (5 bases). CDR1 is MNHEY and CDR2 is SMNVEV in the germline V gene (reference sequence). The CDR3 loop spans 14 amino acids. Between the trimmed V and J ends, which lost 3 bases and 0 bases, there was a span of 6 bases. CDR3 sequence reads: CASSLGLSYNEQFF. CDR3 in DNA: TGTGCCAGCAGTTTGGGGCTCTCCTACAATGAGCAGTTCTTC.

CDR3 nucleotide sequence: TGCAGCGGGGGACAGGCCAACTACAATGAGCAGTTCTTC. Translation gives CSGGQANYNEQFF. The rearrangement joins TRBV29-1 to TRBJ2-1; 8 bases match TRBD1. CDR3 length: 13 residues. Germline CDR1 reads SQVTM; CDR2 reads ANQGSEA. V dropped 7 bases and J dropped 3; count of bases not matched to a gene: 5.

This sequence joins TRBV7-9 and TRBJ1-1; the match to TRBD1 covers 9 bases. Germline loops: CDR1 SEHNR, CDR2 FQNEAQ (reference sequence). The CDR3 is made up of 18 amino acids. V was clipped by 4 bases and J by 0 bases; unmatched bases: 12. CDR3 nucleotide sequence: TGTGCCAGCAGCTCTAAAGTCGGGACAGGGATCATGAACACTGAAGCTTTCTTT. The encoded protein is CASSSKVGTGIMNTEAFF.

This chain joins TRBV9 and TRBJ2-4, with D possibly matching TRBD2 (6 bases). With 4 bases removed from V and 1 base from J, the gap between germline ends came to 18 bases. The V gene's germline CDR1 is SGDLS and CDR2 YYNGEE. This CDR3 is built from 17 residues. The CDR3 DNA is TGTGCCAGCAGCCACGACCCTATAACTAGCGCCAAAAACATTCAGTACTTC. Protein product: CASSHDPITSAKNIQYF.

The gene calls are TRBV4-1 and TRBJ2-7; weak D call: TRBD1 (6 bases). Germline assignment: CDR1 MGHRA and CDR2 YSYEKL. The CDR3 has 14 amino acids. Trimming cost V 1 base and J 3 bases, with 10 bases left between them. The CDR3: CASSQVAQGYEQYF. The CDR3 DNA reads as TGCGCCAGCAGCCAAGTGGCACAGGGCTACGAGCAGTACTTC.

V gene TRBV6-1 combines with J gene TRBJ1-1; D not certain. The CDR3 is made up of 19 amino acids. The germline CDR1 and CDR2 sequences are MNHNS and SASEGT. V gave up 2 bases and J gave up 0 bases, with 22 bases separating them. The DNA of the CDR3 is TGTGCCAGCAGTGAACCCGATTCATGGCACGAGACCTTGAACACTGAAGCTTTCTTT. Its protein is CASSEPDSWHETLNTEAFF.

The chain is built from TRBV27 and TRBJ2-7; 7 nucleotides match TRBD1. The CDR3 runs 16 residues. V dropped 0 bases and J dropped 0; count of bases not matched to a gene: 5. Germline V gene lookup returns CDR1 MNHEY and CDR2 SMNVEV (reference sequence). The CDR3 DNA reads as TGTGCCAGCAGTTTATCGGCAGGGGACAGCTCCTACGAGCAGTACTTC. This translates into CASSLSAGDSSYEQYF.

The chain carries TRBV28 and TRBJ2-1, with a possible D match to TRBD2 (5 bases). The germline V gene encodes CDR1 MDHEN and CDR2 SYDVKM. Trimming cost V 2 bases and J 15 bases, with 17 bases left between them. This CDR3 has 13 amino acids. CDR3 bases: TGTGCCAGCAGTTTACAGCCGGGGTGGCGTCTGTTCTTC. Translated, it gives CASSLQPGWRLFF.

The chain combines TRBV30 with TRBJ2-1, with 7 bases lining up with TRBD2. CDR1 and CDR2 from the germline V gene are GTSNPN and SVGIG (reference sequence). J gave up 1 base and V 5 bases, and 5 bases lay outside the gene matches. CDR3 length equals 14 residues. DNA for the CDR3: TGTGCCTGGGGTGCGGGAGTATCCTACAATGAGCAGTTCTTC. This translates into CAWGAGVSYNEQFF.

The chain has TRBV28 and TRBJ1-3; tentative D call: TRBD1 (6 bases). The CDR3 covers 17 residues. CDR1 and CDR2 from the germline V gene are MDHEN and SYDVKM. Deletions cut 5 bases from V and 0 bases from J, with 17 bases between. CDR3 loop: CASSPQTGNPSGNTIYF. The CDR3 DNA follows: TGTGCCAGCAGTCCGCAGACAGGTAACCCCTCTGGAAACACCATATATTTT.

This sequence joins TRBV6-4 and TRBJ2-5; TRBD2 agrees at 12 bases. CDR1 and CDR2 from the germline V gene are MRHNA and SNTAGT. Unmatched junction bases numbered 21, after V lost 9 bases and J lost 7 bases. This CDR3 is 18 amino acids long. CDR3 region: CASETTIGLAGSVGTQYF. As DNA, the CDR3 is TGTGCCAGTGAGACAACTATCGGACTAGCGGGGTCCGTGGGGACCCAGTACTTC.